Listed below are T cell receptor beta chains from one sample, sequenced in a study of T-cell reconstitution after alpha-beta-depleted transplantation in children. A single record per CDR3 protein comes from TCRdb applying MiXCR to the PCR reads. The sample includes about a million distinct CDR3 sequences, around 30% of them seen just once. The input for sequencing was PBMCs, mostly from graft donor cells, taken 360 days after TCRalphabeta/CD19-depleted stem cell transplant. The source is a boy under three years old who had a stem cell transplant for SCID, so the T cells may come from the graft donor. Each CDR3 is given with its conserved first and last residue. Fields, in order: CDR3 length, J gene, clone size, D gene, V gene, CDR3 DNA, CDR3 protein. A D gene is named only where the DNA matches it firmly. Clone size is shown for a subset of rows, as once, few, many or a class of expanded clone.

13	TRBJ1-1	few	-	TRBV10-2	TGCGCCAGCAGTGAGTTAATAATGGTTGAAGCTTTCTTT	CASSELIMVEAFF
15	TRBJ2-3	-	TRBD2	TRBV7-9	TGTGCCAGCAGCACCTCTAGCGGGCTGCCAGATACGCAGTATTTT	CASSTSSGLPDTQYF
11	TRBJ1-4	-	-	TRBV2	TGTGCCGGCCAAGAGGGGGTGAAACTGTTTTTT	CAGQEGVKLFF
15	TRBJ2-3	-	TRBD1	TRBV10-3	TGTGCCATCAGTCTGGGACAGCTTAGCACAGATACGCAGTATTTT	CAISLGQLSTDTQYF
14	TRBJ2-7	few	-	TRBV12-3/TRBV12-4	TGTGCCAGCAGTCGGCAGACGAGCTCCTACGAGCAGTACTTC	CASSRQTSSYEQYF
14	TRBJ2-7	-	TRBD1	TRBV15	TGTGCCACCAGAAAGGACAGGGGGTTCTACGAGCAGTACTTC	CATRKDRGFYEQYF
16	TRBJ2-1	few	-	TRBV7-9	TGTGCCAGCAGCTTAGTCCCGGCTAGCTCCTACAATGAGCAGTTCTTC	CASSLVPASSYNEQFF
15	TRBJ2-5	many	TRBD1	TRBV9	TGTGCCAGCAGCGTAGGAGACAGGGGCCAAGAGACCCAGTACTTC	CASSVGDRGQETQYF
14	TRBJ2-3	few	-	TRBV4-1	TGCGCCAGCAGCCAAGGGGACAGCACAGATACGCAGTATTTT	CASSQGDSTDTQYF
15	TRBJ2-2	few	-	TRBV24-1	TGTGCCACCAGTGATTTAGCCAAGAACACCGGGGAGCTGTTTTTT	CATSDLAKNTGELFF
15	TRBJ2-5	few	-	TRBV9	TGTGCCAGCAGCGTAGCCCCCACTAATTTAGAGACCCAGTACTTC	CASSVAPTNLETQYF
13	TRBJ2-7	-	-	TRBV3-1	TGTGCCAGCAGCCAAGAGGCACCGACTAGGCAGTACTTC	CASSQEAPTRQYF
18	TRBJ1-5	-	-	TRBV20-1	TGCAGTGCTAGTAATCGCGAGCTCTATGGGGGCGCGGGGCAGCCCCAGCATTTT	CSASNRELYGGAGQPQHF
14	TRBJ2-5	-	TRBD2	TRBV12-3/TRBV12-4	TGTGCCAGCAGTGTTAGCGGGGGAGGAGAGACCCAGTACTTC	CASSVSGGGETQYF
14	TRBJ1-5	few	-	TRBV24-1	TGTGCCACCAGTGATCCCCGGCGGAATCAGCCCCAGCATTTT	CATSDPRRNQPQHF
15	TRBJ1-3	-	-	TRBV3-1	TGTGCCAGCTCCCGGGACGCCAACTCTGGAAACACCATATATTTT	CASSRDANSGNTIYF
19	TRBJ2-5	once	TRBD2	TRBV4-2	TGTGCCAGCAGAGCCACTAGCGGGGGGGCGGGGGCGAGTGAGGAGACCCAGTACTTC	CASRATSGGAGASEETQYF
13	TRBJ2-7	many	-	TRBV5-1	TGTGCCAGCAGTCCCGCAGGCTCCTACGAGCAGTACTTC	CASSPAGSYEQYF
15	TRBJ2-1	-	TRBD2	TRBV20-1	TGCAGTGCATCGGCTTTGGCGGGGGGTAGCAATGAGCAGTTCTTC	CSASALAGGSNEQFF
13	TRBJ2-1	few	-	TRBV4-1	TGCGCCAGCAGCCAAGAAAGTCGCCATGAGCAGTTCTTC	CASSQESRHEQFF
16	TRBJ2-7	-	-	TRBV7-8	TGTGCCAGCAGCTCCCCGGGGGTCTCGAGCTCCTACGAGCAGTACTTC	CASSSPGVSSSYEQYF
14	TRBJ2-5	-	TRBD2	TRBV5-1	TGCGCCAGCAGCGCGGGAGGGGTGTCACGAGCCCAGTACTTC	CASSAGGVSRAQYF
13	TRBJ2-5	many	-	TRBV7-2	TGTGCCAGCAGCCCGCATACTGGGGGTGCGGTAAGCTTC	CASSPHTGGAVSF
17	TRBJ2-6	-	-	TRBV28	TGTGCCAGCAGTTTAACCAGCCGAGGGACTGGGGCCAACGTCCTGACTTTC	CASSLTSRGTGANVLTF
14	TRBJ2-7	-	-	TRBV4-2	TGTGCCAGCAGCCAAGATCGGGGTTTGGGGGAGCAGTACTTC	CASSQDRGLGEQYF
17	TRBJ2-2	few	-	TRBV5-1	TGCGCCAGCAGCTTGGTTTCAGGGAGCGAACTCACCGGGGAGCTGTTTTTT	CASSLVSGSELTGELFF
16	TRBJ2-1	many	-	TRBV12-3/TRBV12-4	TGTGCCAGCAGTTTCCAGGGAGCCAGCTCCTACAATGAGCAGTTCTTC	CASSFQGASSYNEQFF
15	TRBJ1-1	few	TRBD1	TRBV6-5	TGTGCCAGCAGTTACGTGGGACAGAAGAACACTGAAGCTTTCTTT	CASSYVGQKNTEAFF
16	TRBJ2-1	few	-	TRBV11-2	TGTGCCAGCAGCTTAGGCAGGGTCCCGCTAAACAATGAGCAGTTCTTC	CASSLGRVPLNNEQFF
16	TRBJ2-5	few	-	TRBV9	TGTGCCAGCAGCGTAGCTCCAGGGGGGGCAGGAGAGACCCAGTACTTC	CASSVAPGGAGETQYF
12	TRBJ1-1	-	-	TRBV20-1	TGCAGTGCTAGCCGGACGAGGGACCAAGCTTTCTTT	CSASRTRDQAFF
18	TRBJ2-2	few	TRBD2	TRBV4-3	TGCGCCAGCAGCCAAACCTCTAGCGGGGGGGCGTTAATCGGGGAGCTGTTTTTT	CASSQTSSGGALIGELFF
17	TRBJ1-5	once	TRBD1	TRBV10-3	TGTGCCATCAGACCCGGAGGACAGGACGGCAGCAATCAGCCCCAGCATTTT	CAIRPGGQDGSNQPQHF
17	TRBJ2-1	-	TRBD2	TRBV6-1	TGTGCCAGCAGAGGAGTAGCGGGGGTCATTTCCTACAATGAGCAGTTCTTC	CASRGVAGVISYNEQFF